The clone carrying this TCR beta chain was seen a few times. The CDR3 runs to 12 residues. V shed 3 bases and J shed 6 bases, with 9 bases lying between them. CDR1 is SNHLY and CDR2 is FYNNEI in the germline V gene. The data are from a study of blood T cell repertoires in COVID-19. Method: immunoSEQ multiplex PCR; TCRdb's copy keeps in-frame clones and lacks some. Of 250,000 or so clones in the sample, roughly nine tenths were seen once. The chain links TRBV2 to TRBJ2-7; D is unclear. The sequence derives from a human donor in a cohort exposed to, infected with or recovered from COVID-19 (not recorded which). The donor label of this sample is uncertain. Sequencing was done on a sample of PBMCs or T cells enriched from blood (not recorded which). The CDR3 nucleotides are TGTGCCAGCAGTGATTCCCTACGCGAGCAGTACTTC. Amino acids: CASSDSLREQYF. Supplemented by reference TRBV2 and TRBJ2-7, the full variable domain reads EPEVTQTPSHQVTQMGQEVILRCVPISNHLYFYWYRQILGQKVEFLVSFYNNEISEKSEIFDDQFSVERPDGSNFTLKIRSTKLEDSAMYFCASSDSLREQYFGPGTRLTVT.